The source of this T cell receptor beta chain is a study of blood T cell repertoires in COVID-19. As for the study in general: PBMCs, B-cell-depleted T cells, or T cells provided the cDNA or gDNA that made up the material.

The V gene's germline CDR1 is ENHRY and CDR2 SYGVKD. The CDR3 extends over 13 amino acids. V gave up 3 bases and J gave up 13 bases; unmatched junction bases: 7. The method was immunoSEQ multiplex PCR; TCRdb's version includes in-frame clones alone and lacks a portion of them. The sample includes 120,000 to 150,000 clones, over 70% of them seen just once. The V call is TRBV10-3, the J call TRBJ1-2; TRBD1 agrees at 11 bases. The TCR was taken from a man aged 50-59 years who had recovered from COVID-19. Input material: peripheral blood. In nucleotides, the CDR3 is TGTGCCATCAGTGAAAGGACAGGGGGCACCGTCACCTTC. Its protein product is CAISERTGGTVTF.